The 9 T cell receptor beta chains below all came from one sample that was sequenced in a study of blood T cell repertoires in COVID-19. The protocol was immunoSEQ multiplex PCR, while the TCRdb copy is restricted to in-frame clones and leaves out a portion. The sample contains about 72,000 clones, approximately 87% of which appear only once. Sequenced material: peripheral blood. The origin of the receptors is a woman aged 80 or older with acute or convalescent COVID-19.

This clone is large within its sample. This chain uses TRBV10-3 with TRBJ1-5, with TRBD1 matching 7 bases. V shed 5 bases and J 3 bases; nucleotides not matched to a gene: 4. The CDR3 covers 14 residues. The germline V gene has CDR1 ENHRY and CDR2 SYGVKD. Written as DNA, the CDR3 is TGTGCCATCAGTACAGGGGATAACAATCAGCCCCAGCATTTT. It codes for CAISTGDNNQPQHF.

The J gene is TRBJ2-7, the V gene TRBV6-5; TRBD1 aligns across 7 bases. Germline values: CDR1 MNHEY, CDR2 SVGAGI. This CDR3 region has 14 residues. Unmatched junction bases numbered 6, after V lost 5 bases and J lost 2 bases. This chain's CDR3 is CASSTRDRTYEQYF. Written as DNA, the CDR3 is TGTGCCAGCAGTACGAGGGACAGAACCTACGAGCAGTACTTC.

This chain joins TRBV27 and TRBJ1-4; 7 bases match TRBD1. CDR3 length equals 14 residues. V shed 6 bases and J 7 bases; nucleotides not matched to a gene: 8. Germline V gene sequence: CDR1 MNHEY, CDR2 SMNVEV (reference sequence). The CDR3 nucleotides read TGTGCCAGCAGCGACAGGGCGGGGGGTGAAAAACTGTTTTTT. It codes for CASSDRAGGEKLFF.

The chain carries TRBV27 and TRBJ2-7; tentatively, D is TRBD2 (5 bases). CDR3 length: 13 amino acids. Germline loops: CDR1 MNHEY, CDR2 SMNVEV (reference sequence). Trimming cost V 6 bases and J 2 bases, with 11 bases left between them. CDR3 sequence: CASRSSGTYEQYF. Written as DNA, the CDR3 is TGTGCCAGCAGAAGCTCCGGGACCTACGAGCAGTACTTC.

The V call is TRBV29-1, the J call TRBJ1-3, with a weak D call TRBD1 (6 bases). V was cut by 4 bases and J by 3 bases, with 13 bases left in between. The CDR3 is 14 amino acids. The V gene's germline CDR1 is SQVTM and CDR2 ANQGSEA. CDR3 sequence: CSVVGGLSGNTIYF. The CDR3 DNA reads as TGCAGCGTTGTCGGGGGGCTAAGTGGAAACACCATATATTTT.

This clone has only a few counts. The chain is built from TRBV4-1 and TRBJ2-7, with TRBD1 matching over 7 bases. This CDR3 region has 16 residues. V gave up 1 base and J gave up 5 bases; unmatched junction bases: 11. Germline V gives CDR1 MGHRA, CDR2 YSYEKL. CDR3: CASSQAPRDSLNEQYF. The CDR3 region has the DNA TGCGCCAGCAGCCAAGCCCCCCGGGACAGTCTCAACGAGCAGTACTTC.

The rearrangement joins TRBV5-4 to TRBJ2-1; 10 nucleotides agree with TRBD2. Germline loops: CDR1 SGHNT, CDR2 YYREEE (reference sequence). The CDR3 length is 16 residues. J was trimmed by 1 base and V by 2 bases; bases with no gene match: 3. CDR3 protein: CASSFSSGSSYNEQFF. The CDR3, as DNA: TGTGCCAGCAGCTTCTCTAGCGGGAGTTCCTACAATGAGCAGTTCTTC.

This clone was seen more than once but under ten times. This chain joins TRBV7-3 and TRBJ2-7, with D tentatively TRBD1 (5 bases). The germline gives CDR1 SGHTA, CDR2 FQGTGA. The CDR3 is made up of 13 amino acids. Between the trimmed V and J ends, which lost 2 bases and 3 bases, there was a span of 8 bases. The CDR3 coding sequence is TGTGCCAGCAGCTTAGACAGTAGCTACGAGCAGTACTTC. Translation: CASSLDSSYEQYF.

The gene calls are TRBV7-2 and TRBJ2-1; maybe TRBD1 (6 bases). V lost 3 bases to trimming and J lost 4 bases, with 13 bases between them. CDR3 length: 15 residues. CDR1 SGHTA and CDR2 FQGNSA come from the germline V gene. CDR3 loop: CASSFDRTYYNEQFF. CDR3 DNA sequence: TGTGCCAGCAGCTTCGACAGGACCTATTACAATGAGCAGTTCTTC.